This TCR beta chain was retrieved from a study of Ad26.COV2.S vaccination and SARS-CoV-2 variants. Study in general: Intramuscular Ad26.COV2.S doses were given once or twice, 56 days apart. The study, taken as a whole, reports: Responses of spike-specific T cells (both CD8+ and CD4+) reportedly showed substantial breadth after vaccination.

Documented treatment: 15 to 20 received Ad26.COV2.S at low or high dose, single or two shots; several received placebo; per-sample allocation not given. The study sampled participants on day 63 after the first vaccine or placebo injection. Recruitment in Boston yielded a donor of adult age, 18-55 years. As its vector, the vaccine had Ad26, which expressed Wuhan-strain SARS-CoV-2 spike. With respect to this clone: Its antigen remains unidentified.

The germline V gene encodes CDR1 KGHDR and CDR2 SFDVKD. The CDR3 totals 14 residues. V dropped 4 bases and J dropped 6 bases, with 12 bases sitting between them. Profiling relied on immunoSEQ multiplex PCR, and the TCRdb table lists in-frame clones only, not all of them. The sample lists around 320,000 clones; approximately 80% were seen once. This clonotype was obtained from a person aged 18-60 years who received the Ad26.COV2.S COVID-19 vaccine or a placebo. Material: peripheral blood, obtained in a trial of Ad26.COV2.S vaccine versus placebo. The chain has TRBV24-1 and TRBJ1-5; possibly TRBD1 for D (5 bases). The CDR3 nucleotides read TGTGCCACCAGTGAGTGGGGGGTCGCTCAGCCCCAGCATTTT. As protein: CATSEWGVAQPQHF.